This TCR beta chain was captured by sequencing in a study of blood T cells in healthy people across ages. Study results and limitations: Changes in expanded clonotypes were possibly confounded, as the CMV status of donors was unknown.

V lost 7 bases and J 4 bases, leaving 6 bases between the germline ends. The CDR3 runs to 10 residues. CDR1 SGHKS and CDR2 YYEKEE come from the germline V gene (reference sequence). This clonotype was observed many times. The antigen is undetermined. The second PCR ran roughly 7 to 12 cycles with a sample-barcoded 5' primer and J-beta primers. TCRdb reprocessed the 5' RACE reads via MiXCR and lists one record per CDR3 protein. The sample consists of about 780,000 distinct CDR3 sequences, roughly 25% of them appearing once. Another study also made use of these data, one on T cells of mothers and their children. As that report states: Unrelated mother-child pairs always had slightly, but never significantly, lower normalized overlap than related pairs.

This clonotype was obtained from a boy aged 10-17 years in good health. The gene calls are TRBV5-5 and TRBJ2-7; D gene unclear. The sample comprised blood. Here the CDR3 reads CASGGYEQYF. DNA for the CDR3: TGTGCCAGCGGCGGTTACGAGCAGTACTTC.